Listed here are 11 T cell receptor beta chains from one sample, sequenced in a study of control samples from healthy donors and cancer patients. Using immunoSEQ multiplex PCR, the repertoire was profiled, and TCRdb retains in-frame clones only, with some absent. Of under 90,000 clones in the sample, approximately 92% were seen once. The sequenced material came from blood. Receptor source: a woman aged 60-75 years in good health.

This clone was seen a single time. The rearrangement uses TRBV6-1 and TRBJ2-7, with TRBD2 identical over 7 bases. The trim removed 2 bases at V and 3 bases at J, leaving 7 bases unmatched. CDR1 and CDR2 from the germline V gene are MNHNS and SASEGT. This CDR3 is 15 amino acids long. CDR3 loop: CASSESERDLYEQYF. CDR3 nucleotide sequence: TGTGCCAGCAGTGAATCCGAGCGGGATCTCTACGAGCAGTACTTC.

The gene calls are TRBV7-9 and TRBJ1-5; D gene ambiguous. The CDR3 is made up of 13 amino acids. Germline CDR1 is SEHNR and CDR2 is FQNEAQ (reference sequence). V lost 5 bases and J lost 1, with 6 bases in between. The CDR3 loop reads CASSPTSNQPQHF. The CDR3 DNA sequence: TGTGCCAGCAGCCCTACCAGCAATCAGCCCCAGCATTTT. The entire variable domain, with the rest obtained from reference TRBV7-9 and TRBJ1-5, is as follows: DTGVSQNPRHKITKRGQNVTFRCDPISEHNRLYWYRQTLGQGPEFLTYFQNEAQLEKSRLLSDRFSAERPKGSFSTLEIQRTEQGDSAMYLCASSPTSNQPQHFGDGTRLSIL.

The chain combines TRBV11-1 with TRBJ2-1; D remains unclear. CDR3 length: 15 amino acids. V was trimmed by 3 bases and J by 2 bases, leaving 11 bases between them. Germline V gene lookup returns CDR1 SGHAT and CDR2 FQDESV (reference sequence). This CDR3 is CASSFQTGPYNEQFF. CDR3 coding DNA: TGTGCCAGCAGCTTTCAGACCGGACCCTACAATGAGCAGTTCTTC.

The V and J genes are TRBV4-1 and TRBJ1-1, with D possibly TRBD1 on 6 matching bases. Trimming cost V 4 bases and J 4 bases, with 13 bases left between them. Germline CDR1 MGHRA, CDR2 YSYEKL. The CDR3 totals 14 residues. The CDR3 nucleotides read TGCGCCAGCAGCCTAAGTACAGGGCTCACTGAAGCTTTCTTT. This gives the protein CASSLSTGLTEAFF.

The gene calls are TRBV6-6 and TRBJ1-4, with 12 bases lining up with TRBD1. The CDR3 totals 17 residues. V lost 5 bases, J lost 7 bases, and 11 bases stayed unmatched. Per the germline V gene, CDR1 is MNHNY and CDR2 is SVGAGI (reference sequence). CDR3 residues: CASSPGTGGVLPEKLFF. CDR3 DNA sequence: TGTGCCAGCAGTCCCGGGACAGGGGGCGTATTGCCTGAAAAACTGTTTTTT.

This clone was counted once. This sequence joins TRBV5-4 and TRBJ2-1; no definite D call. Deletions cut 4 bases from V and 8 bases from J, with 19 bases between. Germline V gene data show CDR1 as SGHNT and CDR2 as YYREEE (reference sequence). The CDR3 contains 15 residues. This CDR3 reads CASSRGGVTFDEQFF. The DNA of the CDR3 is TGTGCCAGCAGCCGTGGTGGGGTGACCTTCGATGAGCAGTTCTTC. The full variable domain, rest sourced from reference TRBV5-4 and TRBJ2-1, is ETGVTQSPTHLIKTRGQQVTLRCSSQSGHNTVSWYQQALGQGPQFIFQYYREEENGRGNFPPRFSGLQFPNYSSELNVNALELDDSALYLCASSRGGVTFDEQFFGPGTRLTVL.

The V call is TRBV3-1 (or the pseudogene TRBV3-2), the J call TRBJ2-7, with TRBD2 matching 10 bases. The CDR3 runs 15 residues. Looked up from germline, CDR1 is LGHDT and CDR2 is YNNKEL (reference sequence). After removal of 0 bases from V and 6 bases from J, the junction contained 5 bases not matched to a gene. The CDR3 here is CASSQEASGSSEQYF. The CDR3 region has the DNA TGTGCCAGCAGCCAAGAGGCTAGCGGGAGCAGCGAGCAGTACTTC.

The chain uses TRBV28 and TRBJ1-6; TRBD1 is a possible D gene (6 bases). The V and J ends lost 5 bases and 8 bases respectively, with 19 bases between them. Germline lookup yields CDR1 MDHEN and CDR2 SYDVKM. The CDR3 loop spans 16 amino acids. The DNA for the CDR3 is TGTGCCAGCAGTCGTACAGGGTGGAGGAGGGATTCACCCCTCCACTTT. Translation gives CASSRTGWRRDSPLHF.

This sequence joins TRBV5-4 and TRBJ1-2; 7 bases are shared with TRBD1. CDR3 size: 15 residues. The trim removed 0 bases at V and 2 bases at J, leaving 4 bases unmatched. Germline assignment: CDR1 SGHNT and CDR2 YYREEE (reference sequence). The CDR3 DNA is TGTGCCAGCAGCTTGGGGGGACAGCTCAACTATGGCTACACCTTC. This translates into CASSLGGQLNYGYTF.

The V call is TRBV11-2, the J call TRBJ2-5, with D possibly being TRBD1 (6 bases). V gave up 5 bases and J gave up 4 bases, with 14 bases separating them. This CDR3 comprises 14 residues. The germline gives CDR1 SGHAT, CDR2 FQNNGV. CDR3 nucleotide sequence: TGTGCCAGCAGCGTCGGGACATCCAGAGAGACCCAGTACTTC. Protein product: CASSVGTSRETQYF.

The chain employs TRBV3-1 (or the pseudogene TRBV3-2) and TRBJ2-1; possibly TRBD2 for D (5 bases). Germline V CDR1 and CDR2: LGHDT, YNNKEL (reference sequence). CDR3 length equals 17 residues. The V gene lost 4 bases and the J gene lost 0 bases, with 16 bases spanning the gap. CDR3 bases: TGTGCCAGCAGCCCTTGGACTGGGTCGAGCTCCTACAATGAGCAGTTCTTC. It is translated as CASSPWTGSSSYNEQFF.